This T cell receptor beta chain was sequenced during a study of blood T cells in healthy people across ages. This clonotype was counted at least ten times. The junction departs from germline at one end; a sequencing error may be responsible. A second PCR of 7 to 11 cycles used a sample-barcoded 5' primer and a J-beta primer mix. TCRdb passed the 5' RACE reads through MiXCR, listing each CDR3 protein once. The sample has some 1,500,000 distinct CDR3 sequences, 40% to 45% seen once. CDR1 is MNHEY and CDR2 is SMNVEV in the germline V gene (reference sequence). This CDR3 region has 13 residues. This clonotype was obtained from a woman aged 18-29 years in good health. Sequenced: blood. This chain uses TRBV27 with TRBJ1-2; D gene unclear. Written as DNA, the CDR3 is TGCGCCAGCAGCTTGGGGTCGACCTATGGCTACACCTTC. It encodes CASSLGSTYGYTF.